Each of the 20 T cell receptor beta chains below was sequenced from the same sample in a study of post-analysis software for immune sequencing data. Whole-study results and caveats: Four or five TRBV segments were significantly more frequent in patients than in controls. TRBV5-6, TRBV5-1 and TRBV20-1 were among these segments.

Libraries were made from TCR beta cDNA, and they carried unique molecular identifiers. TCRdb independently ran MiXCR on the PCR reads; one entry per CDR3 protein. The sample holds approximately 690,000 distinct CDR3 sequences, 59% seen once. The antigens of these receptors remain unknown. Sequenced sample: blood. These receptors originate from a girl aged 2 to 10 with multiple sclerosis.

This clonotype was counted a few times. The rearrangement uses TRBV20-1 and TRBJ2-3; tentative D call: TRBD1 (5 bases). The length of the CDR3 is 17 residues. CDR1 and CDR2 (germline): DFQATT, SNEGSKA (reference sequence). V was pared by 0 bases and J by 12 bases, with 28 bases between. The CDR3 reads CSARDLANEVATANQYF. Written as DNA, the CDR3 is TGCAGTGCTAGAGATCTTGCTAACGAAGTGGCGACAGCCAACCAGTATTTT.

This clonotype was seen more than once but under ten times. The chain recombines TRBV29-1 with TRBJ1-1; D may be TRBD1 (6 bases). The CDR3 consists of 12 residues. The germline V gene encodes CDR1 SQVTM and CDR2 ANQGSEA. Trimming left V 8 bases short and J 4 bases short, with 14 bases between. DNA for the CDR3: TGCAGCCCCCTTGGGGGCGGCACTGAAGCTTTCTTT. Translation gives CSPLGGGTEAFF.

This chain links TRBV7-2 with TRBJ2-1; 8 nucleotides agree with TRBD1. Trimming cost V 6 bases and J 8 bases; bases outside gene matches: 6. This CDR3 comprises 13 residues. Germline CDR1 and CDR2: SGHTA and FQGNSA. The CDR3 DNA follows: TGTGCCAGCAGAGTGACAGGGGTCGATGAGCAGTTCTTC. The encoded protein is CASRVTGVDEQFF.

About this clonotype: A junction end diverges from the germline sequence, so it may reflect a read error. The chain links TRBV5-4 to TRBJ2-7, with 8 bases lining up with TRBD1. The V gene's germline CDR1 is SGHNT and CDR2 YYREEE (reference sequence). The CDR3 is 13 residues long. The CDR3 is CAGRQGQDYEQYF. The CDR3 DNA reads as TGTGCCGGCAGACAGGGACAGGACTACGAGCAGTACTTC.

The CDR3 DNA is TGCAGCGTTGCCCCGGACAGGGAGGTTGCCTACAATGAGCAGTACTTC. Its translation is CSVAPDREVAYNEQYF. The rearrangement links TRBV29-1 to TRBJ2-7; 8 nucleotides match TRBD1. This CDR3 is built from 16 residues. The germline gives CDR1 SQVTM, CDR2 ANQGSEA. The ends lost 4 bases at V and 7 bases at J; junction bases unmatched: 18.

Turning to this clonotype: Compared with germline, one end of the junction differs, possibly owing to a read error. The chain has TRBV7-7 and TRBJ2-5; 7 positions match TRBD1. Germline V CDR1 and CDR2: SSHAT, FNYEAQ (reference sequence). The CDR3 loop spans 15 amino acids. The CDR3 region has the DNA TGTGCCAACAGCTTCCGGACAGGAGATCAAGAGACCCAGTACTTC. This sequence encodes CANSFRTGDQETQYF.

The rearrangement uses TRBV6-6 and TRBJ2-3; TRBD2 is a possible D gene (5 bases). CDR3 size: 17 residues. The V gene's germline CDR1 is MNHNY and CDR2 SVGAGI (reference sequence). The germline V and J ends were trimmed by 2 bases and 0 bases, with 15 bases remaining between them. The CDR3 protein is CASSYGLTGSSTDTQYF. The CDR3 nucleotides read TGTGCCAGCAGTTACGGGTTAACGGGGTCAAGCACAGATACGCAGTATTTT.

The CDR3 DNA reads TGCAGTGCTAGAGAGGGGAACTATAATTCACCCCTCCACTTT. Translating it yields CSAREGNYNSPLHF. This chain joins TRBV20-1 and TRBJ1-6; no definite D call. Germline V gene lookup returns CDR1 DFQATT and CDR2 SNEGSKA (reference sequence). V lost 0 bases to trimming and J lost 3 bases, with 6 bases between them. CDR3 length: 14 residues.

This clonotype was picked up one time. The rearrangement uses TRBV2 and TRBJ2-4, with 8 bases aligning to TRBD1. The CDR3 is made up of 15 amino acids. Germline-derived CDR1 and CDR2 are SNHLY and FYNNEI. V shed 6 bases, J shed 3 bases, and the junction held 7 bases outside the gene matches. CDR3 sequence: CASSIGQGGKNIQYF. The CDR3 bases are TGTGCCAGCAGCATTGGACAGGGTGGCAAAAACATTCAGTACTTC. Combining the CDR3 with reference TRBV2 and TRBJ2-4 gives the whole variable domain EPEVTQTPSHQVTQMGQEVILRCVPISNHLYFYWYRQILGQKVEFLVSFYNNEISEKSEIFDDQFSVERPDGSNFTLKIRSTKLEDSAMYFCASSIGQGGKNIQYFGAGTRLSVL.

The V call is TRBV7-9, the J call TRBJ2-3; D is unclear. V lost 7 bases and J lost 6, with 17 bases in between. Germline values: CDR1 SEHNR, CDR2 FQNEAQ (reference sequence). There are 14 residues in the CDR3. Written as DNA, the CDR3 is TGTGCCAGCACCCCTCCCCGGAAACCCGATACGCAGTATTTT. Translated: CASTPPRKPDTQYF.

V gene TRBV12-3 or TRBV12-4 combines with J gene TRBJ2-4, with 9 bases that match TRBD1. The end of the DNA aligns better with TRBJ2-7, so the J call may be wrong. CDR3 length: 13 residues. The CDR3 sequence is CASIGTGTYEQYF. As DNA, the CDR3 is TGTGCCAGCATCGGGACAGGGACCTACGAGCAGTACTTC.

The chain carries TRBV29-1 and TRBJ2-3; 8 nucleotides agree with TRBD2. V lost 3 bases to trimming and J lost 3 bases; unmatched junction nucleotides: 8. The CDR3 covers 15 residues. Germline CDR1 and CDR2: SQVTM and ANQGSEA. Here the CDR3 reads CSVEGAGRATDTQYF. The CDR3 bases are TGCAGCGTTGAGGGGGCCGGGAGGGCTACAGATACGCAGTATTTT.

This sequence joins TRBV6-5 and TRBJ1-1; D is undetermined. The V and J ends lost 6 bases and 3 bases respectively, with 14 bases between them. CDR1 and CDR2 (germline): MNHEY, SVGAGI. The length of the CDR3 is 14 residues. CDR3 bases: TGTGCCAGCAGCCCTTCTTTGTGGCACACTGAAGCTTTCTTT. Protein: CASSPSLWHTEAFF.

The CDR3 DNA reads as TGTGCCAGCAGCTTCGAAAGGAACAGGGGAGATGAGCAGTTCTTC. It encodes CASSFERNRGDEQFF. J is TRBJ2-1 and V is TRBV14; 7 positions agree with TRBD1. This CDR3 comprises 15 residues. Germline V CDR1 and CDR2: SGHDN, FVKESK. Unmatched junction bases numbered 12, after V lost 5 bases and J lost 8 bases.

CDR3 sequence (DNA): TGTGCCAGCAGCCCAGGGTCCTTGGCCAATGAGCAGTTCTTC. Protein: CASSPGSLANEQFF. The V and J genes are TRBV7-3 and TRBJ2-1; D possibly corresponds to TRBD1 (5 bases). Trimming stripped 5 bases from V and 6 bases from J, with 14 bases between. Germline CDR1 is SGHTA and CDR2 is FQGTGA. This CDR3 contains 14 residues.

V gene TRBV18 combines with J gene TRBJ2-7; D may be TRBD1 (5 bases). The ends were cut back, 10 bases at V and 0 bases at J, with 13 bases in the middle. Germline CDR1 is KGHSH and CDR2 is LQKENI. This CDR3 is 13 amino acids long. In nucleotides, the CDR3 is TGTGCCACCAGCCAGGGCAGCTCCTACGAGCAGTACTTC. Amino acids: CATSQGSSYEQYF.

The table lists this clonotype with a few counts. The chain is built from TRBV2 and TRBJ2-3; 11 positions agree with TRBD2. The CDR3 is made up of 15 amino acids. Losses at the gene ends were 6 bases for V and 6 bases for J; bases not matched to a gene: 8. The germline CDR1 and CDR2 sequences are SNHLY and FYNNEI. CDR3 bases: TGTGCCAGCAGACCCGGACTAGCGGGTGGGGATACGCAGTATTTT. Amino acid sequence: CASRPGLAGGDTQYF.

The chain joins TRBV20-1 to TRBJ2-7, with 8 bases identical to TRBD2. Unmatched junction bases numbered 6, after V lost 2 bases and J lost 0 bases. The CDR3 is 15 amino acids. CDR1 is DFQATT, CDR2 SNEGSKA, per germline (reference sequence). The CDR3 reads CSARNGREGSYEQYF. The CDR3 DNA follows: TGCAGTGCTAGAAATGGACGGGAGGGCTCCTACGAGCAGTACTTC.

The chain links TRBV20-1 to TRBJ2-1; D is ambiguous. CDR1 is DFQATT, CDR2 SNEGSKA, per germline (reference sequence). The length of the CDR3 is 16 residues. V gave up 0 bases and J gave up 3 bases, with 15 bases separating them. In DNA, the CDR3 is TGCAGTGCTAGAGATTCGGAAGCGAACCGCTACAATGAGCAGTTCTTC. It yields the protein CSARDSEANRYNEQFF.

Points on this clonotype: Compared with germline, one end of the junction differs, possibly owing to a read error. This chain joins TRBV3-1 and TRBJ2-7; a weak D match, TRBD1 (5 bases). Germline CDR1 is LGHDT and CDR2 is YNNKEL (reference sequence). This CDR3 region has 16 residues. The CDR3: CAGSQEGVVGIYEQYF. The CDR3 nucleotides read TGTGCCGGCAGCCAAGAAGGGGTAGTCGGAATTTATGAGCAGTACTTC.